These T cell receptor beta chains were read from a single sample in a study of T cell responses to AZD1222 COVID-19 vaccine. Some clones are missing from TCRdb's copy, which holds only in-frame ones; the method was immunoSEQ multiplex PCR. In the table there are approximately 80,000 clones, more than 80% of which are singletons. The specimen was peripheral blood, collected on day 0 of AZD1222 vaccination. The receptor source for this set is an adult in good health. The CDR3 runs from the conserved cysteine through the conserved F or W. The D gene is left open where the match is weak. Only part of the rows carry a size: once, few, many, or a class if the clone is expanded.

cdr3_length: 17; j_call: TRBJ1-5; v_call: TRBV4-3; d_call: .; clone_size: .; cdr3_nt: TGCGCCAGCAGCCAAATCTACCGGGACGGTGGCAATCAGCCCCAGCATTTT; cdr3_aa: CASSQIYRDGGNQPQHF
cdr3_length: 18; j_call: TRBJ2-1; v_call: TRBV4-2; d_call: TRBD1; clone_size: .; cdr3_nt: TGTGCCAGCAGCCCTGGGACAGGGGCAGAGACAGACTACAATGAGCAGTTCTTC; cdr3_aa: CASSPGTGAETDYNEQFF
cdr3_length: 17; j_call: TRBJ2-3; v_call: TRBV4-1; d_call: TRBD2; clone_size: .; cdr3_nt: TGCGCCAGCAGCCAAGGCGCGGCGGGGGGATTCACAGATACGCAGTATTTT; cdr3_aa: CASSQGAAGGFTDTQYF
cdr3_length: 12; j_call: TRBJ1-1; v_call: TRBV12-3/TRBV12-4; d_call: .; clone_size: many; cdr3_nt: TGTGCCAGCAGTCGGACGGTCACTGAAGCTTTCTTT; cdr3_aa: CASSRTVTEAFF
cdr3_length: 14; j_call: TRBJ2-7; v_call: TRBV7-9; d_call: .; clone_size: .; cdr3_nt: TGTGCCAGCAGCTTAGACCAGGCTGGGCGGGAGCAGTACTTC; cdr3_aa: CASSLDQAGREQYF
cdr3_length: 15; j_call: TRBJ2-1; v_call: TRBV2; d_call: TRBD2; clone_size: .; cdr3_nt: TGTGCCAGCAGTGCCATAGCGGGGGGCCTCAATGAGCAGTTCTTC; cdr3_aa: CASSAIAGGLNEQFF
cdr3_length: 15; j_call: TRBJ1-5; v_call: TRBV7-6; d_call: TRBD1; clone_size: .; cdr3_nt: TGTGCCAGCAGCTTAGTTGGGACAGAGGGGGAGCCCCAGCATTTT; cdr3_aa: CASSLVGTEGEPQHF
cdr3_length: 15; j_call: TRBJ1-6; v_call: TRBV2; d_call: .; clone_size: .; cdr3_nt: TGTGCCAGCAGTGATCTGGACAGAATTAATTCACCCCTCCACTTT; cdr3_aa: CASSDLDRINSPLHF
cdr3_length: 16; j_call: TRBJ2-7; v_call: TRBV7-9; d_call: .; clone_size: .; cdr3_nt: TGTGCCAGCAGCTCGGAGGCTCTAGGGTACTCCTACGAGCAGTACTTC; cdr3_aa: CASSSEALGYSYEQYF
cdr3_length: 18; j_call: TRBJ2-1; v_call: TRBV5-1; d_call: TRBD2; clone_size: once; cdr3_nt: TGCGCCAGCAGCTTGGTTAGCGGGGGGACCAGCTCCTACAATGAGCAGTTCTTC; cdr3_aa: CASSLVSGGTSSYNEQFF
cdr3_length: 14; j_call: TRBJ1-2; v_call: TRBV5-8; d_call: .; clone_size: .; cdr3_nt: TGTGCCAGCAGCTTGGGACGGCAAACTTATGGCTACACCTTC; cdr3_aa: CASSLGRQTYGYTF
cdr3_length: 12; j_call: TRBJ1-1; v_call: TRBV21-1; d_call: .; clone_size: .; cdr3_nt: TGTGCCACCACATCAGAGGGTCCTGAAGCTTTCTTT; cdr3_aa: CATTSEGPEAFF
cdr3_length: 15; j_call: TRBJ2-5; v_call: TRBV19; d_call: TRBD2; clone_size: .; cdr3_nt: TGTGCCAGTAGTATCGGCGGGGGGGCGTGGGAGACCCAGTACTTC; cdr3_aa: CASSIGGGAWETQYF
cdr3_length: 15; j_call: TRBJ2-3; v_call: TRBV7-2; d_call: TRBD1; clone_size: once; cdr3_nt: TGTGCCAGCAGCCCCGACAGGGGAAAGACAGATACGCAGTATTTT; cdr3_aa: CASSPDRGKTDTQYF